Reported below is one T cell receptor (beta chain). The sample comes from a study of blood T cell repertoires in COVID-19. Study context: Both acute and convalescent COVID-19 samples were obtained from the United States, Italy and Spain. In each case, the material was cDNA or gDNA derived from T cells, B-cell-depleted T cells, or PBMCs.

Seattle participants joined during active infection and were tracked over time. With 4 bases removed from V and 2 bases from J, the gap between germline ends came to 17 bases. CDR3 length: 16 amino acids. CDR1 and CDR2 (germline): SGHNT, YYREEE (reference sequence). In the original processing: Estimates of nucleated cell counts were drawn from the amplification of reference gene primers. TCRdb's copy holds only in-frame clones and misses some; the assay was immunoSEQ multiplex PCR. The DNA was the basis for D and trimming; V, J and clone size are from that table. Counted here are about 220,000 clones, roughly four fifths occurring once; the ten biggest clones make up less than 6%.

The chain links TRBV5-4 to TRBJ2-3, with D possibly being TRBD1 (6 bases). Sequencing was carried out using peripheral blood. The sequence came from a woman between 70 and 85 years old with COVID-19, enrolled during active disease. As DNA, the CDR3 is TGTGCCAGCAGCCTCAGGACAGTTCTATTCACAGATACGCAGTATTTT. Translating it yields CASSLRTVLFTDTQYF. The variable domain in full, with the rest retrieved from reference TRBV5-4 and TRBJ2-3, is ETGVTQSPTHLIKTRGQQVTLRCSSQSGHNTVSWYQQALGQGPQFIFQYYREEENGRGNFPPRFSGLQFPNYSSELNVNALELDDSALYLCASSLRTVLFTDTQYFGPGTRLTVL.